What follows are 8 T cell receptor beta chains derived from one specimen sequenced in a study of CD8 T cells in ankylosing spondylitis. MiXCR, applied by TCRdb to the 5' RACE reads, yields one record per CDR3 protein. Of under 250,000 distinct CDR3 sequences listed, about 10% are singletons. Sequenced: blood, either unsorted or a sorted T cell fraction (not recorded which). Every receptor here comes from a male donor with ankylosing spondylitis or in good health (not recorded which).

As regards this clonotype: It may be a read error: a sequence one base away is much more abundant. The chain uses TRBV25-1 and TRBJ1-2; no clear D gene. This CDR3 is 13 amino acids long. Germline V gives CDR1 MGHDK, CDR2 SYGVNS. The CDR3, as DNA: TGTACCAGCAGTGAGCAGGCTGACTATGGCTACACCTTC. Translated: CTSSEQADYGYTF.

This clonotype was seen only a few times. The chain has TRBV4-2 and TRBJ2-3; weak D call: TRBD2 (6 bases). V was cut by 0 bases and J by 14 bases, with 15 bases left in between. Germline-derived CDR1 and CDR2 are LGHNA and YNFKEQ. This CDR3 contains 13 residues. CDR3 DNA: TGTGCCAGCAGCCAAGATTTGGGAGGATCGTCGTATTTT. It is translated as CASSQDLGGSSYF.

CDR3 amino acids: CASNQNRDTGELFF. The DNA for the CDR3 is TGTGCCAGCAACCAGAACAGGGACACCGGGGAGCTGTTTTTT. The chain is built from TRBV2 and TRBJ2-2; maybe TRBD1 (6 bases). The CDR3 consists of 14 residues. V was clipped by 7 bases and J by 3 bases, with 12 bases between them. Germline CDR1 reads SNHLY; CDR2 reads FYNNEI.

This clonotype was seen repeatedly, ten times or more. The chain is built from TRBV5-1 and TRBJ2-5; D is ambiguous. V gave up 1 base and J gave up 5 bases, with 9 bases separating them. The CDR3 totals 13 residues. The germline CDR1 and CDR2 sequences are SGHRS and YFSETQ. CDR3: CASSLIHRETQYF. CDR3 nucleotides: TGCGCCAGCAGCTTGATACACCGGGAGACCCAGTACTTC.

This clonotype was seen ten or more times. This chain joins TRBV6-2 or TRBV6-3 and TRBJ1-5, with D unclear. V was cut by 4 bases and J by 7 bases, with 11 bases left in between. This CDR3 is 13 amino acids long. From germline, CDR1 is MNHEY and CDR2 SVGEGT. This CDR3 is CASSLAKWQPQHF. Written as DNA, the CDR3 is TGTGCCAGCAGTTTGGCCAAGTGGCAGCCCCAGCATTTT.

This clonotype was picked up many times. The chain carries TRBV5-1 and TRBJ1-1, with TRBD1 matching over 8 bases. Germline values: CDR1 SGHRS, CDR2 YFSETQ. The CDR3 has 16 residues. The V and J ends lost 1 base and 5 bases, in that order; junction bases with no gene match: 10. CDR3 protein: CASSLLTGERGTEAFF. DNA of the CDR3: TGCGCCAGCAGCTTGTTGACAGGGGAACGGGGAACTGAAGCTTTCTTT.

In its sample, this clonotype was seen many times. V is TRBV5-1 and J is TRBJ2-2; possibly TRBD1 for D (6 bases). This CDR3 spans 15 amino acids. The germline CDR1 and CDR2 sequences are SGHRS and YFSETQ. V lost 0 bases, J lost 6 bases, and 12 bases lay in between. The CDR3 reads CASSLGAAGAGELFF. DNA of the CDR3: TGCGCCAGCAGCTTGGGAGCGGCAGGGGCCGGGGAGCTGTTTTTT.

This clonotype appeared many times. The CDR3 loop is CASKTGETYEQYF. DNA of the CDR3: TGTGCCAGCAAGACGGGTGAGACCTACGAGCAGTACTTC. The gene calls are TRBV12-3 or TRBV12-4 and TRBJ2-7; D is undetermined. Between the trimmed V and J ends, which lost 7 bases and 2 bases, there was a span of 12 bases. CDR3 length equals 13 residues.